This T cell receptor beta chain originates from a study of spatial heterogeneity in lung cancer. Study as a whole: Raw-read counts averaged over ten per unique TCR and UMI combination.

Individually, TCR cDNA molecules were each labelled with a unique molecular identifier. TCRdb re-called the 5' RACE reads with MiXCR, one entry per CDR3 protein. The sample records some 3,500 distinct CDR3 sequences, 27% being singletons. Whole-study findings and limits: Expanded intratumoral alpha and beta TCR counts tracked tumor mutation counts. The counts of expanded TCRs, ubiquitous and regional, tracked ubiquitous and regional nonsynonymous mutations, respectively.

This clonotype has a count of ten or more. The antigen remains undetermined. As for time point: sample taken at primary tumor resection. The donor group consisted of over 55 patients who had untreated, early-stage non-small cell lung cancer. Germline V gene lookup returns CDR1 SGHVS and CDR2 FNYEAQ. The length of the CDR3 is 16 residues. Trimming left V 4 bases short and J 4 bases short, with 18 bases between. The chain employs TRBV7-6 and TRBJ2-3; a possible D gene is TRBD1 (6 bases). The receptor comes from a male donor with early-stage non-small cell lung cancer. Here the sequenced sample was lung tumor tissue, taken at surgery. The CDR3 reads CASSSSGESWADTQYF. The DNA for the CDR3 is TGTGCCAGCAGCTCCTCAGGGGAATCTTGGGCAGATACGCAGTATTTT.